This T cell receptor beta chain derives from a study of early T cells in non-severe SARS-CoV-2 infection listed by TCRdb under 2021. Background for the entire study: Because TCR sequencing relied on bulk RNA taken from unsorted whole blood, pairing of alpha and beta chains was not possible.

This was a case-control study nested in a cohort of healthcare workers in London, UK, who had nasopharyngeal swab PCR tests and blood samples taken every week. Between 23 and 31 March 2020, the week of the UK lockdown, healthcare workers were enrolled and then followed up weekly for as long as 16 weeks. Overall study outcomes, separate from this receptor: VDJdb matching was skewed toward anti-spike CD8 responses and likely underestimated virus-specific expansions, missing private and CD4 specificities.

The library was generated by 5' RACE. The sequencing machine was a NextSeq 500. To correct for sequencing error and PCR bias, the TCR library protocol tagged individual cDNA molecules with unique molecular identifiers. Sequencing covered both TCR alpha and beta chains, and within each sample the abundances of alpha and beta sequences were tightly co-correlated. In the original analysis: V gene, J gene and CDR3 annotation of TCR sequences was performed with Decombinator V4. TCRs were defined as expanded if a significant change between any two time points was detected under a Poisson model with p below 0.0001. Abundances of TCRs were expressed as counts per million after normalisation to the total number of TCRs sequenced in each sample. TRAV1-2 paired with TRAJ12, TRAJ20 or TRAJ33 defined MAIT TCRs, while TRAV10 paired with TRAJ18 defined iNKT TCRs. VDJdb, accessed on 1 November 2021, was searched for TCRs annotated for CMV, EBV and SARS-CoV-2, and TCRs annotated for more than one antigen were excluded. The raw public reads went through TCRdb reprocessing: fastp at Q25, MiXCR clone calling, in-frame beta chains kept. Rows merge per CDR3 protein into single entries with the most common DNA and genes. The V and J calls were determined by TCRdb, not by the authors. The sample includes fewer than 60,000 distinct CDR3 sequences, with about an eighth observed a single time. The leading ten clones occupy 9.1% of the sample.

This clonotype occurred many times. Its binding antigen is unknown. Per-base quality was not reported, and no clone a single base away is much larger than it. Measured from the cysteine to the phenylalanine, the CDR3 is 15 residues long. This entry keeps only the CDR3 DNA: 45 bases, framed from base 1. Trimming takes 0 bases from V and 9 bases from J, and the germline ends sit 12 bases apart. CDR1 and CDR2, per the germline V gene, are LGHNA and YSLEER. This receptor was identified in an adult who was a healthcare worker with PCR-confirmed SARS-CoV-2 infection or an uninfected control (not recorded which). The chain is made from TRBV4-3 and TRBJ1-6; D gene: possibly TRBD1, on 6 matching bases. Input material: whole blood. CDR3 sequence: CASSQDRGRGSPLHF. The base sequence is TGCGCCAGCAGCCAAGATCGGGGCAGGGGTTCACCCCTCCACTTT.